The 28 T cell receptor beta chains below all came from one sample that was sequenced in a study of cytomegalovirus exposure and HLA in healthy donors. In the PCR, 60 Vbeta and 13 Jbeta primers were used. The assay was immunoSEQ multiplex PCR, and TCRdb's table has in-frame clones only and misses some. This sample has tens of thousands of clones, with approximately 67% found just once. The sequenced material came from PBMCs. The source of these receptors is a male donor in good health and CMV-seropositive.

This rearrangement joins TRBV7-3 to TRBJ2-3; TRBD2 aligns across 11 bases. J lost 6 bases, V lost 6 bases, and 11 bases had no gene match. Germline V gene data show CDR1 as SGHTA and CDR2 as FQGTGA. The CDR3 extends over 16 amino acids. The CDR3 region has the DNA TGTGCCAGCAGTTCCAATCCTAGCGGGGGGTCCGATACGCAGTATTTT. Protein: CASSSNPSGGSDTQYF.

The CDR3 DNA sequence: TGTGCCAGCAGCTCCTCGACAGGAAATCAGCCCCAGCATTTT. It encodes CASSSSTGNQPQHF. The gene calls are TRBV7-9 and TRBJ1-5; perhaps TRBD1 as D (6 bases). Trimming cost V 4 bases and J 4 bases, with 11 bases left between them. The CDR3 totals 14 residues. CDR1 is SEHNR, CDR2 FQNEAQ, per germline (reference sequence). Full variable domain (outside the CDR3, taken from reference TRBV7-9 and TRBJ1-5): DTGVSQNPRHKITKRGQNVTFRCDPISEHNRLYWYRQTLGQGPEFLTYFQNEAQLEKSRLLSDRFSAERPKGSFSTLEIQRTEQGDSAMYLCASSSSTGNQPQHFGDGTRLSIL.

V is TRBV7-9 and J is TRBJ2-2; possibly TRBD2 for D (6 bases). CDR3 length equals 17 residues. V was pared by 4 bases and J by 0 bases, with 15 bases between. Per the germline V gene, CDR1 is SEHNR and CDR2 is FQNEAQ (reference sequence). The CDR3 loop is CASSSPIAVANTGELFF. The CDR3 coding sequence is TGTGCCAGCAGCTCCCCGATAGCGGTTGCGAACACCGGGGAGCTGTTTTTT. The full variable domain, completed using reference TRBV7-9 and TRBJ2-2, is DTGVSQNPRHKITKRGQNVTFRCDPISEHNRLYWYRQTLGQGPEFLTYFQNEAQLEKSRLLSDRFSAERPKGSFSTLEIQRTEQGDSAMYLCASSSPIAVANTGELFFGEGSRLTVL.

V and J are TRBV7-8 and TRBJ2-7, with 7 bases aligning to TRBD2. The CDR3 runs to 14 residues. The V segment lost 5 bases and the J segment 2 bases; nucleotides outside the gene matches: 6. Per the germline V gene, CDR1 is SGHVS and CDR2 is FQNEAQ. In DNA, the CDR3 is TGTGCCAGCAGCATACTAGCGACCACCTACGAGCAGTACTTC. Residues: CASSILATTYEQYF.

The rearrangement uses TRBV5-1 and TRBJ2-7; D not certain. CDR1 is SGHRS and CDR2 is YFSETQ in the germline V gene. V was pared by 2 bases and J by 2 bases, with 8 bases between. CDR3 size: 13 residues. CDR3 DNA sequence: TGCGCCAGCAGCTTTAAAGGAGCCTACGAGCAGTACTTC. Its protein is CASSFKGAYEQYF.

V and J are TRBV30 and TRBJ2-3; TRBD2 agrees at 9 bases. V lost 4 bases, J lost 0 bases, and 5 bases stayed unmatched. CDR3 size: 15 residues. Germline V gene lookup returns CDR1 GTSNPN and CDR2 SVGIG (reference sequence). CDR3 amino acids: CAWKVAGVSTDTQYF. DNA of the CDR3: TGTGCCTGGAAGGTAGCGGGGGTTAGCACAGATACGCAGTATTTT.

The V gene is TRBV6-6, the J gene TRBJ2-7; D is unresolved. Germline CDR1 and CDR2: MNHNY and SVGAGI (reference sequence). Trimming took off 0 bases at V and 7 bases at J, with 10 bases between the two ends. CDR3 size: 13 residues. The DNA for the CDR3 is TGTGCCAGCAGTTACTCGTTGTACCGGGAGCAGTACTTC. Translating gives CASSYSLYREQYF.

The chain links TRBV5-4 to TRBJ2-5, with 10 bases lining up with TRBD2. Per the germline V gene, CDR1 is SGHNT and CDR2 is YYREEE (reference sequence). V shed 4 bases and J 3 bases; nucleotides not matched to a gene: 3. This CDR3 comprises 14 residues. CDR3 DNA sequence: TGTGCCAGCAGCCCCGGGACTAGCGAAGAGACCCAGTACTTC. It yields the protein CASSPGTSEETQYF.

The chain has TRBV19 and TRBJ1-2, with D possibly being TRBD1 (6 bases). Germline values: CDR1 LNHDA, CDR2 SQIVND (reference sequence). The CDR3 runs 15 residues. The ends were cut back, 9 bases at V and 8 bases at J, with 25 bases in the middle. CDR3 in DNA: TGTGCCAGCAACACAGGGCGAAATTCTTTGATCGGCTACACCTTC. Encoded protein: CASNTGRNSLIGYTF.

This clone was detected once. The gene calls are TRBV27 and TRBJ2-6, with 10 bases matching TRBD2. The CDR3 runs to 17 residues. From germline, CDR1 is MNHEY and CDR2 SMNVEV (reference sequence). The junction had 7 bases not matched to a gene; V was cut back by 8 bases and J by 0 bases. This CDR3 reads CASLIAGGYSGANVLTF. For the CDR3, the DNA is TGTGCCAGCCTCATAGCGGGGGGTTACTCTGGGGCCAACGTCCTGACTTTC.

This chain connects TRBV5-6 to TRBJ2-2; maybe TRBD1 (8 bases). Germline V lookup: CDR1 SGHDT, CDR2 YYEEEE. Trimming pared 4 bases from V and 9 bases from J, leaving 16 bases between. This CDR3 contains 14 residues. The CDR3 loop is CASSLDRGGRELFF. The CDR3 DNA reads TGTGCCAGCAGCCTTGACAGGGGAGGGAGGGAGCTGTTTTTT. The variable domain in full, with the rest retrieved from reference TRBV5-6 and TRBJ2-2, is DAGVTQSPTHLIKTRGQQVTLRCSPKSGHDTVSWYQQALGQGPQFIFQYYEEEERQRGNFPDRFSGHQFPNYSSELNVNALLLGDSALYLCASSLDRGGRELFFGEGSRLTVL.

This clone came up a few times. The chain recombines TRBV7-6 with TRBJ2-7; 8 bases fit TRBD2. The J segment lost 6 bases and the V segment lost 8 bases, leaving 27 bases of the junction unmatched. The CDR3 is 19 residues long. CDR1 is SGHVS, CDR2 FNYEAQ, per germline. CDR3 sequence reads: CASPSGRGVLADLVAEQYF. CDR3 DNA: TGTGCCAGCCCTAGCGGCCGCGGGGTACTAGCGGATCTTGTCGCCGAGCAGTACTTC.

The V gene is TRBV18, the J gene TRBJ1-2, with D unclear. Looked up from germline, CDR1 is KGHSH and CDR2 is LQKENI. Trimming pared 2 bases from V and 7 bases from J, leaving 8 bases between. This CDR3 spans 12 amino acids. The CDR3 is CASSPSGFGYTF. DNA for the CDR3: TGTGCCAGCTCACCATCGGGGTTTGGCTACACCTTC.

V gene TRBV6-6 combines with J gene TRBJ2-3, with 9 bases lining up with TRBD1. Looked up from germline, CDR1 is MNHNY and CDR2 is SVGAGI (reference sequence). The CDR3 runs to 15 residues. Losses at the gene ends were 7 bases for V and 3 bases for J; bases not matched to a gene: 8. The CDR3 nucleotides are TGTGCCAGCAACAGACAGGGGGTGGGGACAGATACGCAGTATTTT. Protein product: CASNRQGVGTDTQYF.

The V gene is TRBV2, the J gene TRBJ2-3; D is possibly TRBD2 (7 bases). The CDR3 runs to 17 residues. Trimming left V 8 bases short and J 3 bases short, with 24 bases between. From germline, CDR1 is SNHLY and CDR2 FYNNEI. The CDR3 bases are TGTGCCAGCGAACCTTCTCACGGGGGAGGGGGAACAGATACGCAGTATTTT. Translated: CASEPSHGGGGTDTQYF. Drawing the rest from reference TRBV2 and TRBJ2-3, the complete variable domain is EPEVTQTPSHQVTQMGQEVILRCVPISNHLYFYWYRQILGQKVEFLVSFYNNEISEKSEIFDDQFSVERPDGSNFTLKIRSTKLEDSAMYFCASEPSHGGGGTDTQYFGPGTRLTVL.

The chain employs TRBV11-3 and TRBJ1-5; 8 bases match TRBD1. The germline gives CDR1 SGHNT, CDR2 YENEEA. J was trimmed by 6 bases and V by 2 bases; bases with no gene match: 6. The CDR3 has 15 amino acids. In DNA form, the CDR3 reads TGTGCCAGCAGCTTAACGTACAGGGGGAGTCAGCCCCAGCATTTT. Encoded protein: CASSLTYRGSQPQHF. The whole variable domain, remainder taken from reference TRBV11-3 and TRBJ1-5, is EAGVVQSPRYKIIEKKQPVAFWCNPISGHNTLYWYLQNLGQGPELLIRYENEEAVDDSQLPKDRFSAERLKGVDSTLKIQPAELGDSAVYLCASSLTYRGSQPQHFGDGTRLSIL.

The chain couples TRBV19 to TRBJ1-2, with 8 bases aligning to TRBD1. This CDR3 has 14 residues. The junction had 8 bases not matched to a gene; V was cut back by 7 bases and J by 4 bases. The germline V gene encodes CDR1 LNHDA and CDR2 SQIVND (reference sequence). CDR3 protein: CASTPDRATYGYTF. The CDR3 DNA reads TGTGCCAGTACCCCGGACAGGGCCACCTATGGCTACACCTTC.

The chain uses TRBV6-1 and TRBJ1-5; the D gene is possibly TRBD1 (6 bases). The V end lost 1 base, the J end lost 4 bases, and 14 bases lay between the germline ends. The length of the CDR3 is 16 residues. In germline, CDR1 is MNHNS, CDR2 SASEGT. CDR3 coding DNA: TGTGCCAGCAGTGAAGTAGGCAGGGGATGGAATCAGCCCCAGCATTTT. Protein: CASSEVGRGWNQPQHF.

The CDR3 DNA reads TGTGCCAGCAGCTTAGTGTCTGGGGAGCTGTTTTTT. This translates into CASSLVSGELFF. V is TRBV7-7 and J is TRBJ2-2; D not resolved. The CDR3 consists of 12 residues. V shed 1 base and J shed 8 bases, with 5 bases lying between them. CDR1 and CDR2 (germline): SSHAT, FNYEAQ (reference sequence).

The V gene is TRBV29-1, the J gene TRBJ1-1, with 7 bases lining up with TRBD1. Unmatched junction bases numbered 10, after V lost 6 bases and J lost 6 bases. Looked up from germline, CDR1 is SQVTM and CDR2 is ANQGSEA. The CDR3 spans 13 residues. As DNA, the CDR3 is TGCAGCGTGAGGGGGCAGTTACCTGCTGAAGCTTTCTTT. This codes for CSVRGQLPAEAFF. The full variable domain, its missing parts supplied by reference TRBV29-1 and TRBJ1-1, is SAVISQKPSRDICQRGTSLTIQCQVDSQVTMMFWYRQQPGQSLTLIATANQGSEATYESGFVIDKFPISRPNLTFSTLTVSNMSPEDSSIYLCSVRGQLPAEAFFGQGTRLTVV.

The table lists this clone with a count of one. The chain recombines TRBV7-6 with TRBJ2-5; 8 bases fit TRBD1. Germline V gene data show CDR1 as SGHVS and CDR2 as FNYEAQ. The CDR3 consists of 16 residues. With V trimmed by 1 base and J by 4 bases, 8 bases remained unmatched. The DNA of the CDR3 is TGTGCCAGCAGCTTAGGTCGGCAGGGGGCGGCAGAGACCCAGTACTTC. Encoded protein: CASSLGRQGAAETQYF. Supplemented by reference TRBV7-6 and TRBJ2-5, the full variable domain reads GAGVSQSPRYKVTKRGQDVALRCDPISGHVSLYWYRQALGQGPEFLTYFNYEAQQDKSGLPNDRFSAERPEGSISTLTIQRTEQRDSAMYRCASSLGRQGAAETQYFGPGTRLLVL.

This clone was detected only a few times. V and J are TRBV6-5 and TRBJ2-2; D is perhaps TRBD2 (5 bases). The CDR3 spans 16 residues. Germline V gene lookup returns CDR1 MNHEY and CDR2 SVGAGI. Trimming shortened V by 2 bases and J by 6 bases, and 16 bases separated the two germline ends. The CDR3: CASSYAGQQGSGELFF. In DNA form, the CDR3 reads TGTGCCAGCAGTTACGCGGGCCAGCAAGGGTCCGGGGAGCTGTTTTTT.

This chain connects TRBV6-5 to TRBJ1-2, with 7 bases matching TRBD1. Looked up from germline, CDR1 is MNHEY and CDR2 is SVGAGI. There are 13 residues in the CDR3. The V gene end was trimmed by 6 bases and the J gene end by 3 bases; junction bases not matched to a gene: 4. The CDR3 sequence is CASSFTGDYGYTF. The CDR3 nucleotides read TGTGCCAGCAGCTTTACAGGGGACTATGGCTACACCTTC.

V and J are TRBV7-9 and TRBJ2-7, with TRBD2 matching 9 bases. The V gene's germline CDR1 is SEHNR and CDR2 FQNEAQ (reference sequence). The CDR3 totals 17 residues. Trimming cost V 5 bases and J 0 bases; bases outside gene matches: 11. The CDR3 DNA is TGTGCCAGCAGCCTGATACTATCGACTAGCGGCTCCTACGAGCAGTACTTC. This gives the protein CASSLILSTSGSYEQYF.

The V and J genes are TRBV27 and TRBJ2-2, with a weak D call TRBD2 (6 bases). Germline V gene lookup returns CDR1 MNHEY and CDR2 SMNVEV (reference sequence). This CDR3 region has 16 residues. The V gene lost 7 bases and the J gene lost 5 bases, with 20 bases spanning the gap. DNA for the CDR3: TGTGCCAGCACCGAATCTGGGACTCCCGCAACCGGGGAGCTGTTTTTT. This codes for CASTESGTPATGELFF.

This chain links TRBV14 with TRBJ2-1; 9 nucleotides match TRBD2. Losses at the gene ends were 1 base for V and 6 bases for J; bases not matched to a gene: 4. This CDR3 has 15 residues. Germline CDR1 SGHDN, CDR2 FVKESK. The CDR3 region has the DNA TGTGCCAGCAGCCAAGCTGCGGGAGGGCCCAATGAGCAGTTCTTC. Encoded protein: CASSQAAGGPNEQFF.

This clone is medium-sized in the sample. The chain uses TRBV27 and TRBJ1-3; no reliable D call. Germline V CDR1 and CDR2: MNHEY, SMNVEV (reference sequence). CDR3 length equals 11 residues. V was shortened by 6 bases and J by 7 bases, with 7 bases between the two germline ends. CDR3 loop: CASSPANTIYF. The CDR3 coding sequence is TGTGCCAGCAGCCCTGCGAACACCATATATTTT.

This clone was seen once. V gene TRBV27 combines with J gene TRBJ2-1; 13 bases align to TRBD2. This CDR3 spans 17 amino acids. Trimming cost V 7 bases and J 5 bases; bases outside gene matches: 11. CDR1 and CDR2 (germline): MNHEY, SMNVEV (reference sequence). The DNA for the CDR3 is TGTGCCAGCACTAGGAGAACCGGGACTAGCGGGAACAATGAGCAGTTCTTC. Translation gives CASTRRTGTSGNNEQFF.